What follows describes a single TCR beta chain. Its antigen is undetermined. The junction differs from germline at one of its ends, possibly a read error. This sample was included in a study of T cell responses to AZD1222 COVID-19 vaccine. Germline V gene lookup returns CDR1 LGHNA and CDR2 YNFKEQ. The CDR3 totals 13 residues. Whole-study results and caveats: Repertoire sampling occurred only after the peak T cell response.

Produced via immunoSEQ multiplex PCR; TCRdb's table is partial and in-frame only. The table includes around 66,000 clones, 70% to 90% detected once. The sequence was collected from an adult who received the MenACWY meningococcal vaccine as a control. The chain uses TRBV4-2 and TRBJ2-7; D not certain. The material sequenced was peripheral blood, taken 28 days after the second dose of the MenACWY control vaccine. CDR3 amino acids: CASSQDSVRRMDF. For the CDR3, the DNA is TGTGCCAGCAGCCAAGATTCGGTCCGCCGGATGGACTTC.